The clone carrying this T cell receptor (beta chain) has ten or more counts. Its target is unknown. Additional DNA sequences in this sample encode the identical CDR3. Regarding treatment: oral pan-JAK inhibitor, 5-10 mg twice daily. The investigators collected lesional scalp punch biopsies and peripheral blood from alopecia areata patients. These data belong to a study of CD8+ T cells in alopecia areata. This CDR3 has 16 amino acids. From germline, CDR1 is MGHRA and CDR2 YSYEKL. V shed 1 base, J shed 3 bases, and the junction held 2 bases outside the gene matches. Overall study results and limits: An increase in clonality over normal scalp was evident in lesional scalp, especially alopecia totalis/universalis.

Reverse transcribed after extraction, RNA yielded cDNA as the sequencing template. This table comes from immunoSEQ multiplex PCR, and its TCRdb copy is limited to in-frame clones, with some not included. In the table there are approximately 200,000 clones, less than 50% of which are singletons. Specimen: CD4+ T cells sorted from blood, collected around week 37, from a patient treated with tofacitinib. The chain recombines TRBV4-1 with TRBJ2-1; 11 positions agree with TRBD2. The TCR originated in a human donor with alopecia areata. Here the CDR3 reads CASSQATSGSYNEQFF. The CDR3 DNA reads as TGCGCCAGCAGCCAAGCCACTAGCGGGAGCTACAATGAGCAGTTCTTC.